Listed here are 29 T cell receptor beta chains from one sample, sequenced in a study of cytomegalovirus exposure and HLA in healthy donors. Libraries were prepared by immunoSEQ multiplex PCR; TCRdb keeps only in-frame clonotypes and omits some of them. The sample lists about 220,000 clones, about nine tenths occurring once. The sequencing input was PBMCs. These receptors all come from a woman aged 18-35 years in good health and CMV-seronegative.

This chain connects TRBV6-4 to TRBJ1-1; D is ambiguous. This CDR3 spans 14 amino acids. The germline V and J ends were trimmed by 3 bases and 1 base, with 9 bases remaining between them. CDR1 is MRHNA and CDR2 is SNTAGT in the germline V gene. CDR3 nucleotide sequence: TGTGCCAGCAGTGAAGCGGCAGGGAACACTGAAGCTTTCTTT. It specifies CASSEAAGNTEAFF.

The genes are TRBV19 and TRBJ1-5; D not certain. Germline V CDR1 and CDR2: LNHDA, SQIVND (reference sequence). The CDR3 is made up of 12 amino acids. V was trimmed by 8 bases and J by 5 bases, leaving 10 bases between them. The CDR3 sequence is CASQVGYQPQHF. The CDR3 DNA is TGTGCCAGTCAGGTGGGTTATCAGCCCCAGCATTTT.

V gene TRBV18 combines with J gene TRBJ1-2; the match to TRBD1 covers 9 bases. This CDR3 comprises 14 residues. J was trimmed by 7 bases and V by 5 bases; bases with no gene match: 8. Germline V gene data show CDR1 as KGHSH and CDR2 as LQKENI. The CDR3 DNA sequence: TGTGCCAGCTCAGACCGGGACAGGGTTCTTGGCTACACCTTC. It yields the protein CASSDRDRVLGYTF.

The chain uses TRBV30 and TRBJ2-1; the match to TRBD2 covers 10 bases. This CDR3 has 18 amino acids. Germline-derived CDR1 and CDR2 are GTSNPN and SVGIG (reference sequence). With V trimmed by 4 bases and J by 7 bases, 19 bases remained unmatched. The CDR3 DNA sequence: TGTGCCTGGAACCCGGCTTTGGGACTAGCGACCGAGAGGAATGAGCAGTTCTTC. It specifies CAWNPALGLATERNEQFF.

The chain employs TRBV11-2 and TRBJ1-1, with D tentatively TRBD1 (6 bases). V was trimmed by 3 bases and J by 5 bases, leaving 28 bases between them. CDR1 SGHAT and CDR2 FQNNGV come from the germline V gene. The CDR3 is 19 residues long. The CDR3: CASSLGPFDRWELGTEAFF. The CDR3 bases are TGTGCCAGCAGCTTGGGACCTTTCGACAGGTGGGAGCTGGGAACTGAAGCTTTCTTT.

V usage is TRBV2 and J usage is TRBJ1-1; D gene ambiguous. Germline V gives CDR1 SNHLY, CDR2 FYNNEI. Deletions cut 8 bases from V and 4 bases from J, with 17 bases between. The CDR3 contains 14 residues. The CDR3 DNA sequence: TGTGCCAGCTGGCCTGGGCGGGGAACCACTGAAGCTTTCTTT. Translation: CASWPGRGTTEAFF.

This chain links TRBV5-1 with TRBJ2-3, with TRBD1 identical over 9 bases. Germline-derived CDR1 and CDR2 are SGHRS and YFSETQ. This CDR3 is built from 15 residues. V gave up 0 bases and J gave up 4 bases; unmatched junction bases: 3. This CDR3 is CASSLGDREADTQYF. The CDR3 bases are TGCGCCAGCAGCTTGGGGGACAGGGAAGCAGATACGCAGTATTTT.

The rearrangement uses TRBV5-1 and TRBJ1-1, with D maybe TRBD1 (5 bases). Trimming pared 5 bases from V and 4 bases from J, leaving 18 bases between. CDR1 is SGHRS, CDR2 YFSETQ, per germline. The CDR3 extends over 15 amino acids. The CDR3 region is CASRLGTAWGTEAFF. The DNA for the CDR3 is TGCGCCAGCAGGCTCGGGACTGCTTGGGGCACTGAAGCTTTCTTT.

The V call is TRBV5-1, the J call TRBJ1-3; D gene uncertain. Trimming cost V 2 bases and J 0 bases, with 12 bases left between them. This CDR3 is built from 16 residues. CDR1 and CDR2 (germline): SGHRS, YFSETQ. CDR3 region: CASSFEVTTSGNTIYF. The CDR3 region has the DNA TGCGCCAGCAGCTTCGAGGTTACGACCTCTGGAAACACCATATATTTT.

This clone appeared a single time. The chain is built from TRBV19 and TRBJ2-7, with no clear D. CDR1 LNHDA and CDR2 SQIVND come from the germline V gene (reference sequence). This CDR3 comprises 14 residues. Trimming took 4 bases from V and 0 from J, leaving 10 bases between them. The CDR3 reads CASSSALSSYEQYF. The CDR3 region has the DNA TGTGCCAGTAGTAGTGCTTTGAGCTCCTACGAGCAGTACTTC.

The chain couples TRBV5-6 to TRBJ1-6; D call uncertain. Germline V CDR1 and CDR2: SGHDT, YYEEEE. This CDR3 comprises 14 residues. Trimming stripped 3 bases from V and 1 base from J, with 5 bases between. This CDR3 reads CASSSRSYNSPLHF. Written as DNA, the CDR3 is TGTGCCAGCAGCTCCCGTTCCTATAATTCACCCCTCCACTTT.

This chain links TRBV18 with TRBJ2-1; the D is unclear. CDR3 length: 15 residues. Trimming removed 3 bases at V and 6 bases at J, with 15 bases between. Germline CDR1 KGHSH, CDR2 LQKENI. The CDR3 protein is CASSPVGNTGNEQFF. CDR3 DNA sequence: TGTGCCAGCTCACCCGTAGGTAACACGGGCAATGAGCAGTTCTTC.

This chain connects TRBV27 to TRBJ1-2; 7 bases are a match to TRBD1. CDR1 and CDR2 (germline): MNHEY, SMNVEV (reference sequence). J lost 0 bases, V lost 7 bases, and 14 bases had no gene match. The CDR3 runs to 17 residues. The CDR3 DNA is TGTGCCAGCAAGGGGACAGCTTTCATTAGGCCTAACTATGGCTACACCTTC. The encoded protein is CASKGTAFIRPNYGYTF.

V and J are TRBV7-8 and TRBJ2-2; D uncertain. The CDR3 is 13 residues long. V gave up 4 bases and J gave up 5 bases, with 8 bases separating them. The germline CDR1 and CDR2 sequences are SGHVS and FQNEAQ. CDR3 sequence: CASSSKNTGELFF. Here the CDR3 DNA reads TGTGCCAGCAGCTCCAAAAATACCGGGGAGCTGTTTTTT.

The chain joins TRBV19 to TRBJ2-7; tentative D call: TRBD1 (5 bases). Germline CDR1 is LNHDA and CDR2 is SQIVND (reference sequence). V shed 5 bases and J shed 6 bases, with 26 bases lying between them. CDR3 length: 17 residues. CDR3 bases: TGTGCCAGTAGTTCCCCTATGGGGCGGTTCGAATTAGGCGAGCAGTACTTC. Amino acid sequence: CASSSPMGRFELGEQYF.

This chain uses TRBV27 with TRBJ2-7, with 7 bases matching TRBD2. Trimming at V came to 8 bases and at J to 1 base, leaving 5 bases not matched to a gene. The CDR3 has 13 residues. Germline V gene sequence: CDR1 MNHEY, CDR2 SMNVEV (reference sequence). CDR3 sequence reads: CASSREGSYEQYF. The DNA for the CDR3 is TGTGCCAGCTCAAGGGAGGGGTCCTACGAGCAGTACTTC.

This clone has just one count. The genes are TRBV27 and TRBJ2-5; 12 nucleotides line up with TRBD2. The V gene end was trimmed by 5 bases and the J gene end by 0 bases; junction bases not matched to a gene: 7. The germline V gene has CDR1 MNHEY and CDR2 SMNVEV (reference sequence). The CDR3 is 17 residues long. The CDR3 nucleotides read TGTGCCAGCAGTCCCATCCGACTAGCGGGAGACCAAGAGACCCAGTACTTC. Translating gives CASSPIRLAGDQETQYF.

This sequence joins TRBV14 and TRBJ1-1, with D possibly matching TRBD1 (6 bases). The V gene lost 2 bases and the J gene lost 4 bases, with 11 bases spanning the gap. There are 14 residues in the CDR3. CDR1 and CDR2 (germline): SGHDN, FVKESK. For the CDR3, the DNA is TGTGCCAGCAGCCAAATCAGGGGTCCCACTGAAGCTTTCTTT. It yields the protein CASSQIRGPTEAFF.

The V gene is TRBV6-5, the J gene TRBJ1-2; weak D call: TRBD1 (6 bases). The germline V and J ends were trimmed by 6 bases and 4 bases, with 15 bases remaining between them. The CDR3 runs 14 residues. Germline CDR1 reads MNHEY; CDR2 reads SVGAGI. DNA of the CDR3: TGTGCCAGCAGCTTCGGGGGGCGAGGCTATGGCTACACCTTC. This translates into CASSFGGRGYGYTF.

The rearrangement links TRBV27 to TRBJ1-1; 7 nucleotides agree with TRBD1. The CDR3 runs 14 residues. Germline V gene lookup returns CDR1 MNHEY and CDR2 SMNVEV (reference sequence). J gave up 2 bases and V 10 bases, and 10 bases lay outside the gene matches. The CDR3 protein is CATRVGGANTEAFF. The CDR3 DNA reads as TGTGCCACCAGAGTAGGGGGCGCAAACACTGAAGCTTTCTTT.

The rearrangement uses TRBV7-7 and TRBJ2-7, with a weak D call TRBD2 (5 bases). Germline V lookup: CDR1 SSHAT, CDR2 FNYEAQ (reference sequence). V lost 0 bases and J 2 bases, leaving 8 bases between the germline ends. CDR3 length: 14 residues. The chain's CDR3 is CASSLATGTYEQYF. Here the CDR3 DNA reads TGTGCCAGCAGCTTAGCTACCGGGACCTACGAGCAGTACTTC.

The gene calls are TRBV6-5 and TRBJ2-1; 11 nucleotides line up with TRBD2. The CDR3 runs 15 residues. Losses at the gene ends were 2 bases for V and 5 bases for J; bases not matched to a gene: 2. Germline V gene lookup returns CDR1 MNHEY and CDR2 SVGAGI. CDR3 nucleotide sequence: TGTGCCAGCAGTTACCCGGGACTAGCGGACAATGAGCAGTTCTTC. Translated, it gives CASSYPGLADNEQFF.

This clone appeared a few times. The chain combines TRBV2 with TRBJ1-5, with D possibly matching TRBD1 (6 bases). The V gene's germline CDR1 is SNHLY and CDR2 FYNNEI. Trimming removed 5 bases at V and 4 bases at J, with 12 bases between. The CDR3 totals 14 residues. The CDR3 spells CASSTDRSNQPQHF. The CDR3 region has the DNA TGTGCCAGCAGTACTGACAGGAGTAATCAGCCCCAGCATTTT. The complete variable domain, with remaining parts taken from reference TRBV2 and TRBJ1-5, reads EPEVTQTPSHQVTQMGQEVILRCVPISNHLYFYWYRQILGQKVEFLVSFYNNEISEKSEIFDDQFSVERPDGSNFTLKIRSTKLEDSAMYFCASSTDRSNQPQHFGDGTRLSIL.

This chain links TRBV28 with TRBJ2-1; 12 bases map to TRBD2. The CDR3 sequence is 17 residues long. Germline V gene lookup returns CDR1 MDHEN and CDR2 SYDVKM. V lost 4 bases to trimming and J lost 9 bases; unmatched junction nucleotides: 13. As DNA, the CDR3 is TGTGCCAGCAGTTCCCTAGGACTAGCGGGATCTGACCCTGAGCAGTTCTTC. It yields the protein CASSSLGLAGSDPEQFF.

The CDR3 DNA reads TGTGCCAGCAGTTTAGCCAGGGGGGCCTACGAGCAGTACTTC. Protein: CASSLARGAYEQYF. This rearrangement joins TRBV6-5 to TRBJ2-7, with D tentatively TRBD1 (7 bases). Germline V gene lookup returns CDR1 MNHEY and CDR2 SVGAGI. Trimming took off 4 bases at V and 2 bases at J, with 12 bases between the two ends. This CDR3 spans 14 amino acids.

The rearrangement uses TRBV14 and TRBJ2-4; D gene unclear. Germline V CDR1 and CDR2: SGHDN, FVKESK. The germline V and J ends were trimmed by 5 bases and 0 bases, with 11 bases remaining between them. The CDR3 is 15 residues long. The CDR3 region has the DNA TGTGCCAGCAGCAGTAGTCTGCTAGCCAAAAACATTCAGTACTTC. This sequence encodes CASSSSLLAKNIQYF.

The chain recombines TRBV6-5 with TRBJ2-2; D possibly corresponds to TRBD2 (6 bases). Germline loops: CDR1 MNHEY, CDR2 SVGAGI. Trimming stripped 8 bases from V and 4 bases from J, with 11 bases between. This CDR3 is 13 amino acids long. CDR3 DNA: TGTGCCAGCCGCGGGGTATTCACCGGGGAGCTGTTTTTT. Protein product: CASRGVFTGELFF.

This chain connects TRBV29-1 to TRBJ2-1, with D possibly being TRBD1 (5 bases). Germline-derived CDR1 and CDR2 are SQVTM and ANQGSEA. V dropped 5 bases and J dropped 3 bases, with 17 bases sitting between them. The CDR3 length is 15 residues. The CDR3 bases are TGCAGCGTTTTCGTACAGGCTTCGGACTACAATGAGCAGTTCTTC. This gives the protein CSVFVQASDYNEQFF.

The chain carries TRBV7-9 and TRBJ2-1; TRBD2 agrees at 7 bases. The germline gives CDR1 SEHNR, CDR2 FQNEAQ (reference sequence). V was pared by 5 bases and J by 6 bases, with 16 bases of the junction left unmatched. The CDR3 is 17 residues long. This CDR3 reads CASSPLLGGRAFNEQFF. CDR3 in DNA: TGTGCCAGCAGCCCATTACTGGGGGGGAGGGCGTTCAATGAGCAGTTCTTC.